Listed below are T cell receptor beta chains from one sample, sequenced in a study of T cell responses to AZD1222 COVID-19 vaccine. Profiling relied on immunoSEQ multiplex PCR, and the TCRdb table lists in-frame clones only, not all of them. The data contain 95,000 to 150,000 clones, over 75% of them seen just once; the ten biggest clones take up more than 2.5%. The specimen was peripheral blood, collected on day 0 of AZD1222 vaccination. These receptors were taken from an adult in good health. CDR3s include the opening cysteine and the closing phenylalanine or tryptophan. Each record gives: clone size, CDR3 length, J gene, V gene, D gene, CDR3 DNA, CDR3 protein. The D gene is left open where the match is weak. Clone sizes are given selectively: once, few, many, or a class where the clone is expanded.

>NA|14|TRBJ2-2|TRBV14|NA
TGTGCCAGCAGCCACCTAACCGGGACCGGGGAGCTGTTTTTT
CASSHLTGTGELFF
>NA|13|TRBJ1-1|TRBV30|NA
TGTGCCTGGAGTGTGTGGGGGGGCCCTGAAGCTTTCTTT
CAWSVWGGPEAFF
>NA|16|TRBJ2-5|TRBV5-4|NA
TGTGCCAGCAGCTTGGGGGCAGGGGCGATCCAAGAGACCCAGTACTTC
CASSLGAGAIQETQYF
>NA|15|TRBJ2-3|TRBV5-8|NA
TGTGCCAGCAGCTTGGCTAGGGGCTGGACAGATACGCAGTATTTT
CASSLARGWTDTQYF
>few|15|TRBJ2-3|TRBV4-3|NA
TGCGCCAGCAGCCAAGAGTGGACCCTTGGGGATACGCAGTATTTT
CASSQEWTLGDTQYF
>NA|12|TRBJ2-1|TRBV29-1|NA
TGCAGCGTTGAAGACTACGTGGATGAGCAGTTCTTC
CSVEDYVDEQFF
>NA|16|TRBJ1-6|TRBV20-1|NA
TGCAGTGCTAGTTTTCTTGTGAGCTCCTATAATTCACCCCTCCACTTT
CSASFLVSSYNSPLHF
>NA|12|TRBJ1-1|TRBV12-3/TRBV12-4|NA
TGTGCCAGCAGTCCGGGGACCCCCAGGGCTTTCTTT
CASSPGTPRAFF
>NA|15|TRBJ1-1|TRBV14|TRBD1
TGTGCCAGCAGCCAGTGGGGACAGGCGAACACTGAAGCTTTCTTT
CASSQWGQANTEAFF
>NA|14|TRBJ1-1|TRBV27|NA
TGTGCCAGCAGTATGACAGGCCCGAACACTGAAGCTTTCTTT
CASSMTGPNTEAFF
>NA|15|TRBJ1-6|TRBV27|TRBD1
TGTGCCAGCACCGCGTCACAGGGGGAGAATTCACCCCTCCACTTT
CASTASQGENSPLHF
>NA|12|TRBJ2-7|TRBV4-1|NA
TGCGCCAGCAGAACGGGCAGATACGAGCAGTACTTC
CASRTGRYEQYF
>NA|13|TRBJ1-6|TRBV6-6|TRBD1
TGTGCCAGCATGGGACAGGGGAGGTCACCCCTCCACTTT
CASMGQGRSPLHF
>NA|13|TRBJ1-4|TRBV6-1|NA
TGTGCCAGCAGTGAAGGCAGTAGCGAAAAACTGTTTTTT
CASSEGSSEKLFF
>NA|16|TRBJ2-5|TRBV5-1|TRBD1
TGCGCCAGCAGCTTGGCGGGACAGCCCCTCCAAGAGACCCAGTACTTC
CASSLAGQPLQETQYF
>NA|15|TRBJ2-6|TRBV18|NA
TGTGCCAGCTCACCAGGGGTCTCTGGGGCCAACGTCCTGACTTTC
CASSPGVSGANVLTF
>NA|13|TRBJ1-1|TRBV6-2/TRBV6-3|NA
TGTGCCAGCAGTTACGCGGTGGGCACTGAAGCTTTCTTT
CASSYAVGTEAFF
>NA|13|TRBJ1-3|TRBV3-1/TRBV3-2|TRBD1
TGTGCCAGCAGCCAGGGACAGCGAAACACCATATATTTT
CASSQGQRNTIYF
>NA|16|TRBJ1-5|TRBV7-9|NA
TGTGCCAGCAGCTTATTTAGGGTAAAGACCAATCAGCCCCAGCATTTT
CASSLFRVKTNQPQHF